This TCR beta chain was retrieved from a study of cytotoxic CD8 clonotypes in ibrutinib-treated CLL. Investigators sought sequencing depths of between 1 in 200,000 and 1 in 1 million T cells. TCRdb's table, derived via immunoSEQ multiplex PCR, lists solely in-frame clones and lacks some. This sample carries a few hundred thousand clones, roughly 71% of them seen once, and the ten largest clones take just under 6.5%. Points on this clone: Antigen: not known.

The study, taken as a whole, reports: The study sampled sustained-remission and progressing patients at different times. Once treatment began, public clonotypes, which were uncommon, contracted or stayed stable.

Roughly 2 micrograms of genomic DNA from cryopreserved PBMCs went into TCR beta libraries. CDR3 length: 14 amino acids. Germline CDR1 and CDR2: SGHRS and YFSETQ. The V and J ends lost 0 bases and 8 bases respectively, with 14 bases between them. This sequence originates from a human donor with chronic lymphocytic leukemia. The rearrangement joins TRBV5-1 to TRBJ1-2; perhaps TRBD1 as D (6 bases). Sequences were derived from PBMCs, sampled after 36 months of ibrutinib treatment. The CDR3 region is CASSLEDSLDGYTF. CDR3 coding DNA: TGCGCCAGCAGCTTGGAGGACAGTTTGGACGGCTACACCTTC.